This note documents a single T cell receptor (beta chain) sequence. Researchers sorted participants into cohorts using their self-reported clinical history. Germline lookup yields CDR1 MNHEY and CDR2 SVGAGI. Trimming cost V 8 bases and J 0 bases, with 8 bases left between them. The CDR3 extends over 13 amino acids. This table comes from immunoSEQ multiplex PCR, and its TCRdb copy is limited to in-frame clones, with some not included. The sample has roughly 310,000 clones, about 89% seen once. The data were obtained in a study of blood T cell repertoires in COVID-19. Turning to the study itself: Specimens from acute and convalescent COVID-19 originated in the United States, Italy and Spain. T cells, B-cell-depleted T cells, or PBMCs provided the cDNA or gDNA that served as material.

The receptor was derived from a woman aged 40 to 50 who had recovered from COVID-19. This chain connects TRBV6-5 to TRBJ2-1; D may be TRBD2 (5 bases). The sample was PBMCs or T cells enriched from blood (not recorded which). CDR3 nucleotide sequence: TGTGCCAGCGGGAGACGCTCCTACAATGAGCAGTTCTTC. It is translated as CASGRRSYNEQFF.